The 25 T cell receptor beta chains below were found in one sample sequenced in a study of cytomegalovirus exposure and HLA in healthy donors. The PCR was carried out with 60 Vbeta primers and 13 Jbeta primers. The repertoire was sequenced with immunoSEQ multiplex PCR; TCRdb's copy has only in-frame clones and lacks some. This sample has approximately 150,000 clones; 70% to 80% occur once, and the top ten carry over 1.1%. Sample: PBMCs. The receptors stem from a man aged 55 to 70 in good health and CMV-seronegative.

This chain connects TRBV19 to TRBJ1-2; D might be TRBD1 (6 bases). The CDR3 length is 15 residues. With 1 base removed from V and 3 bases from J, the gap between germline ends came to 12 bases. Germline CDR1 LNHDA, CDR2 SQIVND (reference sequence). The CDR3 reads CASSIVGDTHYGYTF. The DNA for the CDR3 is TGTGCCAGTAGTATAGTGGGGGACACCCACTATGGCTACACCTTC.

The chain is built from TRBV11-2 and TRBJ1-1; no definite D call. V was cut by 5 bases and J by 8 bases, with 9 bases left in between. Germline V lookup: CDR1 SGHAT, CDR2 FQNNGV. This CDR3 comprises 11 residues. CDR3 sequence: CASSRVLEAFF. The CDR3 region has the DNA TGTGCCAGCAGCCGAGTCCTGGAAGCTTTCTTT.

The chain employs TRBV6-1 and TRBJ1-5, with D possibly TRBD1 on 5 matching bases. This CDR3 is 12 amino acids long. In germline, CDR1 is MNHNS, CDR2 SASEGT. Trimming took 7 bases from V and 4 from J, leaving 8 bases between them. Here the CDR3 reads CASKGFNQPQHF. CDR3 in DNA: TGTGCCAGCAAGGGGTTTAATCAGCCCCAGCATTTT.

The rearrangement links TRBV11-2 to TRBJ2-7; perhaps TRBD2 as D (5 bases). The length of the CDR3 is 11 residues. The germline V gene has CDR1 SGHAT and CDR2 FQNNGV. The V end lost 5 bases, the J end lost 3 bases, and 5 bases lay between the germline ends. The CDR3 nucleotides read TGTGCCAGCAGCCGGGGCTACGAGCAGTACTTC. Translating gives CASSRGYEQYF.

The CDR3 spells CASSRAGVVSYEQYF. In DNA form, the CDR3 reads TGTGCCAGCAGCCGGGCGGGAGTTGTATCCTACGAGCAGTACTTC. The rearrangement uses TRBV7-9 and TRBJ2-7; 7 nucleotides match TRBD2. The germline CDR1 and CDR2 sequences are SEHNR and FQNEAQ (reference sequence). V lost 5 bases to trimming and J lost 1 base; unmatched junction nucleotides: 8. This CDR3 comprises 15 residues.

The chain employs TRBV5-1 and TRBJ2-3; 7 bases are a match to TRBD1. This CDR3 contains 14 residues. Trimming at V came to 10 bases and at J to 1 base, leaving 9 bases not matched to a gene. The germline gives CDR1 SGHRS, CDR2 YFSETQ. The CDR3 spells CAGRRDSGTDTQYF. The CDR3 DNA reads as TGCGCCGGCCGACGGGACAGTGGCACAGATACGCAGTATTTT.

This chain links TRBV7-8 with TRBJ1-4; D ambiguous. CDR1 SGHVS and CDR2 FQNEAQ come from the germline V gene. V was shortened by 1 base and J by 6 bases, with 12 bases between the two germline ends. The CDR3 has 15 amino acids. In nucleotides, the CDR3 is TGTGCCAGCAGCTTAGGGGTCGGAGCCTATGAAAAACTGTTTTTT. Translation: CASSLGVGAYEKLFF.

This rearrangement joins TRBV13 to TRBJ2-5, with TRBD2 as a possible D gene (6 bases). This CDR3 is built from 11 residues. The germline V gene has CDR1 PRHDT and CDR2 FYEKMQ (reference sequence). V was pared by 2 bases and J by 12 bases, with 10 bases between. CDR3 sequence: CASSLRGIEYF. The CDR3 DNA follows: TGTGCCAGCAGCTTACGGGGGATTGAGTACTTC.

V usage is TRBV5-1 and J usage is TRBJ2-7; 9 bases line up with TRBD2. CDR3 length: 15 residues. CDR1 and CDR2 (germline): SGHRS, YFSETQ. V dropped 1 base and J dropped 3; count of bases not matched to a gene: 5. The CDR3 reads CASSLTSGPYYEQYF. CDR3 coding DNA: TGCGCCAGCAGCTTGACTAGCGGGCCTTACTACGAGCAGTACTTC. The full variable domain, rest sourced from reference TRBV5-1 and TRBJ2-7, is KAGVTQTPRYLIKTRGQQVTLSCSPISGHRSVSWYQQTPGQGLQFLFEYFSETQRNKGNFPGRFSGRQFSNSRSEMNVSTLELGDSALYLCASSLTSGPYYEQYFGPGTRLTVT.

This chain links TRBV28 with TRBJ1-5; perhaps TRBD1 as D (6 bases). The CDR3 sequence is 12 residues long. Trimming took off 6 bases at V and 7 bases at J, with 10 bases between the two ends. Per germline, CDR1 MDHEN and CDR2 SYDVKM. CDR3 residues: CASRVGAQPQHF. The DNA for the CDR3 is TGTGCCAGCAGGGTGGGGGCACAGCCCCAGCATTTT.

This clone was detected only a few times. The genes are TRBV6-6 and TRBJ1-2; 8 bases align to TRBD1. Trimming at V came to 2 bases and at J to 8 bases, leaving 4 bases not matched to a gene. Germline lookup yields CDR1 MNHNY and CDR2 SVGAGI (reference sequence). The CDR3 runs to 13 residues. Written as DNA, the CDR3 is TGTGCCAGCAGTTACGCAGGGACAGGAGGCTACACCTTC. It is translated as CASSYAGTGGYTF.

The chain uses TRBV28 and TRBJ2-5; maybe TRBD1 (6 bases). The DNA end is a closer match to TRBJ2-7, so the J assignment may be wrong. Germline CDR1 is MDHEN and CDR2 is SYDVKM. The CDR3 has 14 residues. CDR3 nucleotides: TGTGCCAGCAGCCGAACGACAGGACGCTACGAGCAGTACTTC. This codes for CASSRTTGRYEQYF.

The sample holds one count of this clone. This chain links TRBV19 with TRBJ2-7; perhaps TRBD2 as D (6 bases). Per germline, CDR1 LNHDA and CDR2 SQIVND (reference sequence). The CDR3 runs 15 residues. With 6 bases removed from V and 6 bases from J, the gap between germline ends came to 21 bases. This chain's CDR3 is CASRLGGAWSSEQYF. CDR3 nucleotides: TGTGCCAGTAGGCTTGGAGGGGCCTGGTCGAGCGAGCAGTACTTC.

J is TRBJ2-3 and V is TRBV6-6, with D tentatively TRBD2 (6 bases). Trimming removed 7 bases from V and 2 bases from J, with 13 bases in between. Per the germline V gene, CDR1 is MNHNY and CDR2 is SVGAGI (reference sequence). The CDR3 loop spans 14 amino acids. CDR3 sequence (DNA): TGTGCCAGCACCCGGGACTCCTACACAGATACGCAGTATTTT. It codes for CASTRDSYTDTQYF.

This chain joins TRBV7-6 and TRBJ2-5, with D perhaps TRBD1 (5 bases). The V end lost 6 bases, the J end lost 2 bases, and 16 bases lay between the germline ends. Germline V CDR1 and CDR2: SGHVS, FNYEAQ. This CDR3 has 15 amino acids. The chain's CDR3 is CASREGAVIQETQYF. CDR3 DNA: TGTGCCAGCAGAGAAGGGGCAGTGATACAAGAGACCCAGTACTTC.

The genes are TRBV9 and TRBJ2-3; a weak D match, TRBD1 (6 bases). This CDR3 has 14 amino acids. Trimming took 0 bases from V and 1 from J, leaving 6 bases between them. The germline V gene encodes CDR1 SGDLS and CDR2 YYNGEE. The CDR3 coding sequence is TGTGCCAGCAGCGTAGGGACAGGCACAGATACGCAGTATTTT. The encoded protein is CASSVGTGTDTQYF.

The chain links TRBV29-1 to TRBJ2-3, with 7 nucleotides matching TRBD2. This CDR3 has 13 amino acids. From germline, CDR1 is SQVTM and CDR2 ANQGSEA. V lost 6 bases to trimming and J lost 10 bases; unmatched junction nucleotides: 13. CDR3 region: CSVSSGADDAQYF. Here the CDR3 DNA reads TGCAGCGTCTCAAGCGGGGCGGACGATGCGCAGTATTTT.

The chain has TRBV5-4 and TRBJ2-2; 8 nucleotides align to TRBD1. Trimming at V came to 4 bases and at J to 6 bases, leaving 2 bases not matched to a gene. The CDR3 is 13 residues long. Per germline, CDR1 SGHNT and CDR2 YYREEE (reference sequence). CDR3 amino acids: CASSPGGSGELFF. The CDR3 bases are TGTGCCAGCAGCCCAGGGGGCTCCGGGGAGCTGTTTTTT.

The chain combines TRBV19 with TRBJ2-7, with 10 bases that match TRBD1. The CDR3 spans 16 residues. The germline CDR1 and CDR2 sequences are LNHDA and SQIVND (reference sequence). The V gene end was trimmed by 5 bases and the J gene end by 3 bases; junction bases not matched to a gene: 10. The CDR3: CASSLPGQGVIYEQYF. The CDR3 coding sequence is TGTGCCAGTAGTCTCCCCGGACAGGGGGTCATCTACGAGCAGTACTTC.

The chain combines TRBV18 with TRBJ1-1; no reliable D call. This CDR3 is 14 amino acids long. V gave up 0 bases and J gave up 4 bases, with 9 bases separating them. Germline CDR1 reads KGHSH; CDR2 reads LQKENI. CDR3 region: CASSPPVSRTEAFF. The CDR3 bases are TGTGCCAGCTCACCACCAGTGAGTCGCACTGAAGCTTTCTTT.

The CDR3 DNA follows: TGCGCCAGCAGCTTGAGTAGCGGGAGAACCTACGAGCAGTACTTC. It translates to CASSLSSGRTYEQYF. The J gene is TRBJ2-7, the V gene TRBV5-1, with 9 nucleotides matching TRBD2. In germline, CDR1 is SGHRS, CDR2 YFSETQ. J lost 2 bases, V lost 1 base, and 4 bases had no gene match. The CDR3 length is 15 residues.

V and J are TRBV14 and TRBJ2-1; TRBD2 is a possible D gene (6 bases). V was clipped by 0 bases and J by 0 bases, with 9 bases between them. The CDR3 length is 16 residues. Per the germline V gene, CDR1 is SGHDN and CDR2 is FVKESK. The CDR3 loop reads CASSQDSGLSYNEQFF. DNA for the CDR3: TGTGCCAGCAGCCAAGACTCGGGACTCTCCTACAATGAGCAGTTCTTC.

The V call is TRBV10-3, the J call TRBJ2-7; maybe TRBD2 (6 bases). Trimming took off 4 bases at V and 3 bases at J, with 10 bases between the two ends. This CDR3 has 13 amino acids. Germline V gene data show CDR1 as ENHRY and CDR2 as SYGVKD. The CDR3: CAISGGLNYEQYF. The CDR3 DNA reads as TGTGCCATCAGTGGGGGACTCAACTACGAGCAGTACTTC.

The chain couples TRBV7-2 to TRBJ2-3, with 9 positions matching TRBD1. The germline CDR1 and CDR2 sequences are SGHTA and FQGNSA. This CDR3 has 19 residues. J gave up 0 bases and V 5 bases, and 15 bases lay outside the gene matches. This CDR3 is CASSTQRLRDRVSTDTQYF. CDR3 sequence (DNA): TGTGCCAGCAGCACACAAAGGTTAAGGGACAGGGTTAGCACAGATACGCAGTATTTT.

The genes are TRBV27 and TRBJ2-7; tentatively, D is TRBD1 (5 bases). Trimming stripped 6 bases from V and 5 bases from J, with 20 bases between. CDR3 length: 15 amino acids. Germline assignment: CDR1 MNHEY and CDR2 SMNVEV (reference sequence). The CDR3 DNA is TGTGCCAGCAGCTCGACAGTCCCTATTTGGGACGAGCAGTACTTC. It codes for CASSSTVPIWDEQYF.